Described below is a single T cell receptor (beta chain) sequence and its context. This sample was included in a study of blood T cell repertoires in COVID-19. Study-wide background: PBMCs, B-cell-depleted T cells, or T cells provided the cDNA or gDNA that made up the material.

The CDR3 contains 16 residues. The germline gives CDR1 SGHTA, CDR2 FQGNSA. Trimming took 6 bases from V and 4 from J; bases not matched to a gene: 14. Per the original data handling: Amplification of reference gene primers provided the estimated nucleated cell counts. Produced via immunoSEQ multiplex PCR; TCRdb's table is partial and in-frame only. V and J calls and clone size are copied from that table; D and trimming were computed from the DNA. The sample records about 260,000 clones, roughly 89% being singletons. The receptor was isolated from a woman aged 40 to 55 who had recovered from COVID-19. This chain connects TRBV7-2 to TRBJ1-2; 7 bases align to TRBD1. Sample: peripheral blood. CDR3 region: CASSTSFTGEVYGYTF. In DNA, the CDR3 is TGTGCCAGCAGTACCTCTTTTACAGGGGAGGTCTATGGCTACACCTTC.